This record concerns one T cell receptor beta chain sequence. Its antigen is undetermined. V lost 4 bases, J lost 0 bases, and 9 bases lay in between. Per the germline V gene, CDR1 is SGHAT and CDR2 is FQNNGV. The CDR3 runs to 14 residues. Random hexamers served to reverse transcribe about 0.5 to 1 ug RNA. TCRdb independently ran MiXCR on the immunoSEQ multiplex PCR reads; one entry per CDR3 protein. This sample has about 430,000 distinct CDR3 sequences; more than 80% occur once, and the top ten carry approximately 0.12%. This record comes from a study of CD8 T cells in Susac syndrome. Overall study findings and caveats: The study conceded that relatively few individuals underwent its TCR sequencing and HLA analysis.

The TCR comes from a human donor with multiple sclerosis. The sample taken for sequencing was CD8+ T cells from PBMCs. The chain links TRBV11-2 to TRBJ1-1; D unclear. Written as DNA, the CDR3 is TGTGCCAGCAGCTCACCGGAGTTGAACACTGAAGCTTTCTTT. It translates to CASSSPELNTEAFF.